This entry lists 14 T cell receptor beta chains sequenced from one sample in a study of blood T cell repertoires in COVID-19. Clones were sequenced by immunoSEQ multiplex PCR, and TCRdb holds only the in-frame ones, with some missing. Among some 200,000 clones listed, 70% to 85% were seen once. Material for sequencing was PBMCs or T cells enriched from blood (not recorded which). These TCRs come from a woman aged 55-70 years with acute COVID-19.

The chain employs TRBV9 and TRBJ2-1, with a possible D match to TRBD2 (5 bases). The CDR3 runs to 14 residues. Germline CDR1 SGDLS, CDR2 YYNGEE. V was clipped by 0 bases and J by 13 bases, with 17 bases between them. CDR3 amino acids: CASSVATTTWAQFF. The CDR3 DNA follows: TGTGCCAGCAGCGTAGCTACGACTACCTGGGCCCAGTTCTTC.

V gene TRBV30 combines with J gene TRBJ2-2; D call uncertain. V was cut by 3 bases and J by 7 bases, with 12 bases left in between. The CDR3 sequence is 13 residues long. Germline CDR1 reads GTSNPN; CDR2 reads SVGIG (reference sequence). CDR3 nucleotides: TGTGCCTGGAGACGGTCGAGTATCGGGGAGCTGTTTTTT. This translates into CAWRRSSIGELFF.

This clone has only a few counts. Here the CDR3 DNA reads TGCGCCAGCAGCCAAGAATGGACAGTCGGGGGCTACACCTTC. It encodes CASSQEWTVGGYTF. J is TRBJ1-2 and V is TRBV4-3; D is perhaps TRBD1 (6 bases). The CDR3 length is 14 residues. The germline V gene has CDR1 LGHNA and CDR2 YSLEER. V was cut by 0 bases and J by 8 bases, with 13 bases left in between.

This chain links TRBV10-3 with TRBJ2-5; TRBD2 matches 14 bases. V dropped 3 bases and J dropped 2; count of bases not matched to a gene: 14. Per the germline V gene, CDR1 is ENHRY and CDR2 is SYGVKD. The CDR3 is made up of 20 amino acids. In nucleotides, the CDR3 is TGTGCCATCAGTGATCAGCCGACTAGCGGGGGGGCAGTAGCGCAAGAGACCCAGTACTTC. Encoded protein: CAISDQPTSGGAVAQETQYF.

The chain combines TRBV7-9 with TRBJ2-1, with 9 bases that match TRBD1. Germline V gives CDR1 SEHNR, CDR2 FQNEAQ (reference sequence). V trimming: 5 bases; J trimming: 3 bases; junction bases outside the gene matches: 5. CDR3 length equals 15 residues. DNA for the CDR3: TGTGCCAGCAGCAAGGGACAGGGAAACTACAATGAGCAGTTCTTC. Translating it yields CASSKGQGNYNEQFF.

This chain connects TRBV30 to TRBJ1-1, with a weak D call TRBD1 (5 bases). V lost 4 bases and J 0 bases, leaving 6 bases between the germline ends. The CDR3 has 12 amino acids. Germline V gene data show CDR1 as GTSNPN and CDR2 as SVGIG (reference sequence). The CDR3 loop is CAWNRLNTEAFF. The CDR3 DNA sequence: TGTGCCTGGAACAGGTTGAACACTGAAGCTTTCTTT.

The CDR3 spells CAWAGDVEQFF. CDR3 coding DNA: TGTGCCTGGGCAGGGGACGTTGAGCAGTTCTTC. The chain links TRBV30 to TRBJ2-1, with D possibly TRBD1 on 6 matching bases. V dropped 5 bases and J dropped 9 bases, with 11 bases sitting between them. The CDR3 has 11 amino acids. Germline assignment: CDR1 GTSNPN and CDR2 SVGIG (reference sequence).

The chain joins TRBV6-5 to TRBJ2-3, with 8 positions matching TRBD2. Germline CDR1 and CDR2: MNHEY and SVGAGI. Trimming removed 8 bases from V and 6 bases from J; junction bases left unmatched: 7. The CDR3 length is 13 residues. CDR3 coding DNA: TGTGCCAGCGAGCGGGAGATAGGGGATACGCAGTATTTT. This gives the protein CASEREIGDTQYF.

CDR3 DNA sequence: TGTGCCAGCAGCCCTCGGGTTGAGAGAGAAAAACTGTTTTTT. It yields the protein CASSPRVEREKLFF. The rearrangement uses TRBV7-9 and TRBJ1-4; D unresolved. Trimming removed 5 bases from V and 8 bases from J, with 15 bases in between. The germline V gene encodes CDR1 SEHNR and CDR2 FQNEAQ (reference sequence). The CDR3 runs 14 residues.

The chain joins TRBV18 to TRBJ1-6; D possibly corresponds to TRBD1 (5 bases). Trimming removed 5 bases at V and 1 base at J, with 18 bases between. CDR1 is KGHSH and CDR2 is LQKENI in the germline V gene. The CDR3 extends over 18 amino acids. CDR3 amino acids: CASSAQVSGGSYNSPLHF. The CDR3 DNA sequence: TGTGCCAGCTCAGCCCAGGTCTCGGGGGGATCCTATAATTCACCCCTCCACTTT.

The count of this clone is one. V is TRBV27 and J is TRBJ2-2; D remains unclear. The CDR3 contains 17 residues. In germline, CDR1 is MNHEY, CDR2 SMNVEV (reference sequence). V lost 3 bases, J lost 1 base, and 15 bases lay in between. CDR3 loop: CASSFRAPTWNTGELFF. DNA of the CDR3: TGTGCCAGCAGTTTTCGAGCTCCCACCTGGAACACCGGGGAGCTGTTTTTT.

This clone has just one count. This chain joins TRBV7-6 and TRBJ2-7; D call uncertain. The length of the CDR3 is 13 residues. Looked up from germline, CDR1 is SGHVS and CDR2 is FNYEAQ. The germline V and J ends were trimmed by 6 bases and 4 bases, with 13 bases remaining between them. CDR3 nucleotides: TGTGCCAGCAGGCCACTTGCGGCGTACGAGCAGTACTTC. Residues: CASRPLAAYEQYF.

This chain uses TRBV19 with TRBJ1-4; maybe TRBD1 (6 bases). CDR3 length: 15 amino acids. Per the germline V gene, CDR1 is LNHDA and CDR2 is SQIVND (reference sequence). V was shortened by 4 bases and J by 8 bases, with 17 bases between the two germline ends. CDR3 nucleotide sequence: TGTGCCAGTAGTAATTTGGCAGGGGAAGGAGAAAAACTGTTTTTT. Translation gives CASSNLAGEGEKLFF.

The V gene is TRBV7-2, the J gene TRBJ1-2; maybe TRBD1 (5 bases). The V end lost 4 bases, the J end lost 8 bases, and 14 bases lay between the germline ends. CDR3 length equals 13 residues. The germline gives CDR1 SGHTA, CDR2 FQGNSA. The CDR3 here is CASSSFRVGGYTF. For the CDR3, the DNA is TGTGCCAGCAGCTCCTTCAGGGTTGGGGGCTACACCTTC.